The next 11 T cell receptor beta chains were all read from a single sample in a study of read filtering for tumor transcriptome and immune sequencing. This library used 300 to 450 ng RNA and molecular barcoded adaptors spanning alpha/delta and beta/gamma chains. One entry per CDR3 protein, called by TCRdb with MiXCR from the reads. The sample records about 90,000 distinct CDR3 sequences, 9% to 15% being singletons. Sequences were obtained from a population of CD138-negative cells sorted from bone marrow. The receptor set was obtained from a donor at least 40 years old with multiple myeloma.

Comments on this clonotype: A read error may be the cause here, since a much bigger clone is one base away. The V and J genes are TRBV20-1 and TRBJ2-7; 7 positions agree with TRBD2. The CDR3 extends over 14 amino acids. Germline-derived CDR1 and CDR2 are DFQATT and SNEGSKA (reference sequence). J lost 5 bases, V lost 5 bases, and 12 bases had no gene match. CDR3 protein: CSAPDRAGAHEQYF. The DNA of the CDR3 is TGCAGTGCTCCTGATCGGGCGGGAGCCCACGAGCAGTACTTC.

This clonotype was recorded at least ten times. This chain links TRBV7-9 with TRBJ2-5; D possibly corresponds to TRBD2 (5 bases). This CDR3 has 13 residues. Germline CDR1 is SEHNR and CDR2 is FQNEAQ (reference sequence). With 2 bases removed from V and 1 base from J, the gap between germline ends came to 5 bases. CDR3 protein: CASSLLAQETQYF. CDR3 DNA: TGTGCCAGCAGCTTACTAGCCCAAGAGACCCAGTACTTC.

This clonotype was counted at least ten times. The chain employs TRBV5-1 and TRBJ2-1, with 8 bases aligning to TRBD2. V shed 0 bases and J 4 bases; nucleotides not matched to a gene: 6. Germline values: CDR1 SGHRS, CDR2 YFSETQ. This CDR3 comprises 16 residues. DNA of the CDR3: TGCGCCAGCAGCTTGGAGCGGGAGCCGAGGTACAATGAGCAGTTCTTC. Its translation: CASSLEREPRYNEQFF.

With regard to this clonotype: Possible read error: a much larger clone is one base away. It is likely a read error, because the conserved phenylalanine at the end of the CDR3 is missing. This chain joins TRBV7-6 and TRBJ2-5; the D gene is possibly TRBD2 (7 bases). This CDR3 has 15 residues. Looked up from germline, CDR1 is SGHVS and CDR2 is FNYEAQ. The V gene lost 1 base and the J gene lost 4 bases, with 13 bases spanning the gap. The CDR3 spells CASSLEGGPRETQYL. The CDR3 DNA reads TGTGCCAGCAGCTTAGAGGGGGGGCCGAGAGAGACCCAGTACCTC.

Concerning this clonotype: Its ends do not fully match the called genes, so a read error is possible. The chain employs TRBV11-3 and TRBJ2-1; TRBD2 matches 13 bases. CDR3 length: 20 residues. Germline V gene lookup returns CDR1 SGHNT and CDR2 YENEEA. CDR3 in amino acids: CASSLKWLGLAGSGEDERFF. In DNA, the CDR3 is TGTGCCAGCAGCTTAAAATGGCTGGGACTAGCGGGGTCCGGAGAGGATGAGCGGTTCTTC. The entire variable domain, with the rest obtained from reference TRBV11-3 and TRBJ2-1, is as follows: EAGVVQSPRYKIIEKKQPVAFWCNPISGHNTLYWYLQNLGQGPELLIRYENEEAVDDSQLPKDRFSAERLKGVDSTLKIQPAELGDSAVYLCASSLKWLGLAGSGEDERFFGPGTRLTVL.

The chain has TRBV6-2 or TRBV6-3 and TRBJ2-6; the D call may be TRBD1 or TRBD2 (5 bases each). Germline values: CDR1 MNHEY, CDR2 SVGEGT. The V gene lost 0 bases and the J gene lost 0 bases, with 12 bases spanning the gap. The CDR3 covers 18 residues. CDR3 amino acids: CASSYSPGRGSGANVLTF. Written as DNA, the CDR3 is TGTGCCAGCAGTTACTCACCGGGACGGGGCTCTGGGGCCAACGTCCTGACTTTC.

This clonotype was observed many times. The CDR3 here is CASTKRSGRSNQPQHF. In DNA form, the CDR3 reads TGTGCCAGCACCAAACGGTCAGGGAGGAGCAATCAGCCCCAGCATTTT. This chain joins TRBV6-6 and TRBJ1-5; TRBD1 might be the D (5 bases). Trimming stripped 7 bases from V and 1 base from J, with 17 bases between. This CDR3 has 16 residues. The germline V gene encodes CDR1 MNHNY and CDR2 SVGAGI (reference sequence).

This clonotype was recorded at least ten times. V usage is TRBV28 and J usage is TRBJ2-4; TRBD2 aligns across 10 bases. CDR3 size: 18 residues. Germline values: CDR1 MDHEN, CDR2 SYDVKM. Trimming cost V 1 base and J 7 bases; bases outside gene matches: 13. CDR3 amino acids: CASSLSGTSVTRSNIQYF. The CDR3 region has the DNA TGTGCCAGCAGTTTATCGGGGACTAGCGTCACCCGCAGTAACATTCAGTACTTC.

Remarks on this clonotype: This may arise from a read error, as a much more abundant clone is one base away. The rearrangement uses TRBV5-6 and TRBJ2-3; tentative D call: TRBD2 (6 bases). The CDR3 runs to 10 residues. Trimming stripped 7 bases from V and 8 bases from J, with 8 bases between. Germline CDR1 reads SGHDT; CDR2 reads YYEEEE. CDR3 bases: TGTGCCAGCGAGGGACTTACGCAGTATTTT. Translating it yields CASEGLTQYF.

This clonotype was recorded a few times. A clone one base away is much larger, so this may be a read error. Since no conserved phenylalanine or tryptophan closes the CDR3, a read error is the likely cause. The chain has TRBV29-1 and TRBJ2-1; 8 bases align to TRBD2. Germline values: CDR1 SQVTM, CDR2 ANQGSEA. This CDR3 has 13 amino acids. V gave up 8 bases and J gave up 4 bases; unmatched junction bases: 7. In DNA, the CDR3 is TGCAGCATGAGGCGGGAGGTTTACAATGAGCAGTTCCTC. Encoded protein: CSMRREVYNEQFL.

This clonotype appeared many times. The chain employs TRBV7-9 and TRBJ2-1; 11 bases match TRBD2. The CDR3 consists of 16 residues. The germline gives CDR1 SEHNR, CDR2 FQNEAQ (reference sequence). Trimming took 5 bases from V and 2 from J; bases not matched to a gene: 5. CDR3 protein: CASSKTSGRTYNEQFF. The CDR3 DNA reads as TGTGCCAGCAGCAAAACTAGCGGGAGAACCTACAATGAGCAGTTCTTC.